A selection of T cell receptor beta chains follows, all from one sample in a study of T cells in Graves' hyperthyroidism and ophthalmopathy. One entry per CDR3 protein, called by TCRdb with MiXCR from the multiplex PCR reads. The sample records 90,000 to 120,000 distinct CDR3 sequences, about 15% being singletons. Sequencing was performed on blood. Every receptor here comes from a woman in her forties or fifties with Graves' hyperthyroidism. The CDR3 runs from the conserved cysteine through the conserved F or W. Each record gives: V gene, clone size, D gene, J gene, CDR3 DNA, CDR3 protein. A D gene is named only where the DNA matches it firmly. Only part of the rows carry a size: once, few, many, or a class if the clone is expanded.

>TRBV5-1|many|.|TRBJ2-1
TGCGCCAGCAGCTTCGTCCCAGGAATCGATGAGCAGTTCTTC
CASSFVPGIDEQFF
>TRBV28|once|TRBD1|TRBJ2-7
TGTGCCAGCAGTTTACCGGACAGGGGAAGCTCCTACGAGCAGTACTTC
CASSLPDRGSSYEQYF
>TRBV12-3/TRBV12-4|many|.|TRBJ2-1
TGTGCCAGCAGTTTTCCTTCGAATGGGTACAATGAGCAGTTCTTC
CASSFPSNGYNEQFF
>TRBV5-1|many|TRBD1|TRBJ2-3
TGCGCCAGCAGCACCCGGGACAGGGGGCAAGCAGATACGCAGTATTTT
CASSTRDRGQADTQYF
>TRBV12-3/TRBV12-4|many|TRBD1|TRBJ2-7
TGTGCCAGCAGTCAGGACAGGGGGGCCTACGAGCAGTACTTC
CASSQDRGAYEQYF
>TRBV6-2/TRBV6-3|once|.|TRBJ2-7
TGTGCCAGCAGTGACAACGGTACGCCGCGCCACGAGCAGTACTTC
CASSDNGTPRHEQYF
>TRBV19|many|TRBD1|TRBJ2-1
TGTGCCAGTAGTATTTTGGACAGGGCCTACAATGAGCAGTTCTTC
CASSILDRAYNEQFF
>TRBV28|many|TRBD1|TRBJ1-5
TGTGCCAGCAGTCCTGCGGGGACAGGTGACAATCAGCCCCAGCATTTT
CASSPAGTGDNQPQHF
>TRBV7-9|few|.|TRBJ2-2
TGTGCCAGCAGCTTAGGGGCTGTGAGCCGGACCGGGGAGCTGTTTTTT
CASSLGAVSRTGELFF
>TRBV12-3/TRBV12-4|many|TRBD2|TRBJ2-2
TGTGCCAGCAGCACCAGCGGGAGCAACACCGGGGAGCTGTTTTTT
CASSTSGSNTGELFF
>TRBV6-4|.|.|TRBJ2-2
TGTGCCAGCAGTGACGGGGCTCCAACCGGGGAGCTGTTTTTT
CASSDGAPTGELFF
>TRBV5-1|.|.|TRBJ1-2
TGCGCCAGCAGCTCCTTCGAGTTAGGTGGCTACACCTTC
CASSSFELGGYTF
>TRBV2|many|.|TRBJ2-3
TGTGCCAGCAGTGTTGGAACAGATACGCAGTATTTT
CASSVGTDTQYF
>TRBV7-9|many|TRBD1|TRBJ2-1
TGTGCCAGCAGCCGGCCCCGGGACAGACACAATGAGCAGTTCTTC
CASSRPRDRHNEQFF
>TRBV20-1|once|TRBD1|TRBJ2-7
TGCAGTGCTAGAGATGATTGGGGGACAGGGGGTCACGAGCAGTACTTC
CSARDDWGTGGHEQYF
>TRBV5-5|many|.|TRBJ2-1
TGTGCCAGCAGCTTCTTGAGGCCAAATGAGCAGTTCTTC
CASSFLRPNEQFF
>TRBV3-1|many|.|TRBJ2-7
TGTGCCAGCAGCCAGAGAGACTACGAGCAGTACTTC
CASSQRDYEQYF
>TRBV4-1|many|.|TRBJ1-4
TGCGCCAGCAGCCCTCAACGGAGGCGGGAGGGTGAAAAACTGTTTTTT
CASSPQRRREGEKLFF
>TRBV12-3/TRBV12-4|many|.|TRBJ2-2
TGTGCCAGCAGTTTTTACGGGAGTCCCGGGGAGCTGTTTTTT
CASSFYGSPGELFF
>TRBV5-6|few|.|TRBJ2-7
TGTGCCAGCAGCAGCAGGGCCGAGCAGTACTTC
CASSSRAEQYF
>TRBV19|many|.|TRBJ1-1
TGTGCCAGTAGTATGGGTGGAGGGAACACTGAAGCTTTCTTT
CASSMGGGNTEAFF
>TRBV6-5|many|.|TRBJ2-3
TGTGCCAGCAGTTACGGGGGGTCAGGCACGGATACGCAGTATTTT
CASSYGGSGTDTQYF